This T cell receptor (beta chain) was sequenced for a study of response to subunit inactivated influenza vaccine. The CDR3 consists of 14 residues. The germline CDR1 and CDR2 sequences are SGHRS and YFSETQ. Deletions cut 9 bases from V and 4 bases from J, with 18 bases between. TCRdb recomputed calls from the RT-PCR reads with MiXCR, one row per CDR3 protein. The sample lists roughly 700,000 distinct CDR3 sequences, approximately 14% occurring once. The receptor's source is a man aged 45-60 years who received an inactivated influenza vaccine. The source material was PBMCs from blood, sampled 11 to 12 days after vaccination. V and J are TRBV5-1 and TRBJ2-3; D is ambiguous. In nucleotides, the CDR3 is TGCGCCACCTCTATGGGCTTTAGGGCAGATACGCAGTATTTT. Its translation: CATSMGFRADTQYF.